These 19 T cell receptor beta chains came from one sample sequenced in a study of blood T cell repertoires in COVID-19 (dated by TCRdb to 2020 to 2022). Library preparation was by the immunoSEQ multiplex PCR assay. The immuneACCESS repertoire file appears here via TCRdb, limited to in-frame rearrangements. These files lack a portion of the clones; in checked studies, under half of the deficit traces to unresolved V genes, and the cause of the others is not known. This sample is represented by some 50,000 clones; around 85% of them were singletons. Approximately 15% of the sample is in the top ten clones. Sequences were obtained from peripheral blood. The receptors come from a human donor in a cohort sampled during active COVID-19.

This rearrangement joins TRBV7-2 to TRBJ2-2, with a tentative D call TRBD1 (5 bases). The CDR3 loop spans 15 amino acids. CDR1 SGHTA and CDR2 FQGNSA come from the germline V gene. V lost 5 bases to trimming and J lost 6 bases, with 16 bases between them. The CDR3 is CASSRVQGRAGELFF. The CDR3 DNA sequence: TGTGCCAGCAGCCGGGTGCAGGGTCGGGCCGGGGAGCTGTTTTTT. Complete variable domain (other parts from reference TRBV7-2 and TRBJ2-2): GAGVSQSPSNKVTEKGKDVELRCDPISGHTALYWYRQSLGQGLEFLIYFQGNSAPDKSGLPSDRFSAERTGGSVSTLTIQRTQQEDSAVYLCASSRVQGRAGELFFGEGSRLTVL.

The CDR3 loop reads CASSEGQVVSGNTIYF. CDR3 DNA sequence: TGTGCCAGCAGTGAAGGGCAGGTAGTCTCGGGAAACACCATATATTTT. The genes are TRBV2 and TRBJ1-3; D is unclear. V shed 1 base and J shed 4 bases, with 14 bases lying between them. The CDR3 runs 16 residues. The germline V gene encodes CDR1 SNHLY and CDR2 FYNNEI.

This clone was seen only once. This chain connects TRBV3-1 (or the pseudogene TRBV3-2) to TRBJ1-1; D call uncertain. This CDR3 spans 15 amino acids. Trimming cost V 2 bases and J 1 base, with 11 bases left between them. The germline CDR1 and CDR2 sequences are LGHDT and YNNKEL (reference sequence). CDR3 in amino acids: CASSQNGRRNTEAFF. In nucleotides, the CDR3 is TGTGCCAGCAGCCAAAATGGGAGGAGGAACACTGAAGCTTTCTTT.

The chain couples TRBV6-1 to TRBJ2-7, with D maybe TRBD2 (6 bases). There are 15 residues in the CDR3. Germline V gene sequence: CDR1 MNHNS, CDR2 SASEGT. V dropped 3 bases and J dropped 2 bases, with 14 bases sitting between them. As DNA, the CDR3 is TGTGCCAGCAGTGACCACGGGACTCTTACCTACGAGCAGTACTTC. Translated, it gives CASSDHGTLTYEQYF.

This clone was counted once. An end of the junction differs from the germline gene, which may be a read error. The chain couples TRBV13 to TRBJ2-7; possibly TRBD2 for D (6 bases). The V gene's germline CDR1 is PRHDT and CDR2 FYEKMQ (reference sequence). This CDR3 region has 15 residues. The DNA for the CDR3 is TGTGCCAGCAGCCGTGGGGGAGGCTCTTCCTGCGAGCAGTACTTC. Encoded protein: CASSRGGGSSCEQYF.

The chain links TRBV6-5 to TRBJ1-1; tentatively, D is TRBD1 (5 bases). Trimming shortened V by 0 bases and J by 1 base, and 9 bases separated the two germline ends. CDR1 and CDR2 from the germline V gene are MNHEY and SVGAGI. The CDR3 contains 15 residues. CDR3 bases: TGTGCCAGCAGTTACTCGGCAGGGAAGAACACTGAAGCTTTCTTT. Amino acid sequence: CASSYSAGKNTEAFF.

J is TRBJ1-4 and V is TRBV7-2; tentative D call: TRBD1 (5 bases). From germline, CDR1 is SGHTA and CDR2 FQGNSA. Trimming removed 5 bases at V and 8 bases at J, with 12 bases between. The CDR3 spans 13 residues. CDR3 protein: CASSPSGGEKLFF. In DNA form, the CDR3 reads TGTGCCAGCAGCCCTTCCGGGGGGGAAAAACTGTTTTTT.

This rearrangement joins TRBV6-6 to TRBJ1-1; maybe TRBD1 (5 bases). Germline loops: CDR1 MNHNY, CDR2 SVGAGI (reference sequence). There are 16 residues in the CDR3. V was clipped by 5 bases and J by 3 bases, with 19 bases between them. In DNA, the CDR3 is TGTGCCAGCAGTCATACTACAGGCGGAGGGTACACTGAAGCTTTCTTT. It yields the protein CASSHTTGGGYTEAFF.

The chain employs TRBV3-1 (or the pseudogene TRBV3-2) and TRBJ2-7; TRBD2 matches at 9 bases. The CDR3 totals 15 residues. CDR1 is LGHDT and CDR2 is YNNKEL in the germline V gene (reference sequence). The ends lost 1 base at V and 4 bases at J; junction bases unmatched: 5. CDR3 nucleotides: TGTGCCAGCAGCCAAGGGTTTAGCGGGGGATACGAGCAGTACTTC. Translation: CASSQGFSGGYEQYF.

This chain links TRBV2 with TRBJ2-1; 9 nucleotides line up with TRBD1. The V and J ends lost 6 bases and 8 bases, in that order; junction bases with no gene match: 11. The CDR3 is made up of 15 amino acids. CDR1 SNHLY and CDR2 FYNNEI come from the germline V gene. CDR3 in amino acids: CASRHISDRGDEQFF. CDR3 sequence (DNA): TGTGCCAGCAGACATATTTCGGACAGGGGCGATGAGCAGTTCTTC.

The CDR3 DNA reads TGTGCCAGCAGCTTGGTACAGGGGGCTTACGAGCAGTACTTC. This translates into CASSLVQGAYEQYF. The chain carries TRBV11-2 and TRBJ2-7, with TRBD1 identical over 9 bases. V shed 3 bases, J shed 4 bases, and the junction held 4 bases outside the gene matches. The CDR3 loop spans 14 amino acids. Germline V gene sequence: CDR1 SGHAT, CDR2 FQNNGV.

J is TRBJ1-4 and V is TRBV6-5; tentatively, D is TRBD1 (6 bases). The V gene's germline CDR1 is MNHEY and CDR2 SVGAGI. V was trimmed by 2 bases and J by 5 bases, leaving 9 bases between them. The CDR3 consists of 14 residues. CDR3 amino acids: CASSYGGGNEKLFF. Here the CDR3 DNA reads TGTGCCAGCAGTTACGGGGGCGGGAATGAAAAACTGTTTTTT.

This clone was picked up a small number of times. The chain has TRBV30 and TRBJ1-2; TRBD1 might be the D (5 bases). V was pared by 3 bases and J by 6 bases, with 11 bases between. This CDR3 is built from 12 residues. From germline, CDR1 is GTSNPN and CDR2 SVGIG (reference sequence). The CDR3 DNA sequence: TGTGCCTGGAGGGTGGCAGGGCATGGCTACACCTTC. This sequence encodes CAWRVAGHGYTF.

The chain uses TRBV3-1 (or the pseudogene TRBV3-2) and TRBJ1-6; D unresolved. The V and J ends lost 0 bases and 10 bases respectively, with 7 bases between them. CDR1 is LGHDT, CDR2 YNNKEL, per germline (reference sequence). This CDR3 is 13 amino acids long. CDR3 sequence: CASSQDRGSPLHF. The CDR3 DNA reads TGTGCCAGCAGCCAAGATAGAGGGTCACCCCTCCACTTT.

The J gene is TRBJ2-3, the V gene TRBV5-6; 15 bases agree with TRBD2. J was trimmed by 3 bases and V by 4 bases; bases with no gene match: 3. From germline, CDR1 is SGHDT and CDR2 YYEEEE. The CDR3 runs 16 residues. CDR3 sequence: CASSTGLAGGTDTQYF. The CDR3 region has the DNA TGTGCCAGCAGCACAGGACTAGCGGGGGGGACAGATACGCAGTATTTT.

This sequence joins TRBV10-1 and TRBJ1-2; tentatively, D is TRBD1 (5 bases). This CDR3 spans 14 amino acids. Germline-derived CDR1 and CDR2 are WNHNN and SYGVQD (reference sequence). The ends were cut back, 0 bases at V and 8 bases at J, with 13 bases in the middle. This chain's CDR3 is CASSESLGRLGYTF. In nucleotides, the CDR3 is TGCGCCAGCAGTGAGTCTCTGGGGCGACTCGGCTACACCTTC.

The chain carries TRBV9 and TRBJ1-2; 8 bases map to TRBD1. V was pared by 9 bases and J by 3 bases, with 10 bases of the junction left unmatched. The CDR3 extends over 14 amino acids. Germline V CDR1 and CDR2: SGDLS, YYNGEE. The chain's CDR3 is CATPRDRQYYGYTF. CDR3 sequence (DNA): TGTGCCACCCCCCGGGACAGGCAGTACTATGGCTACACCTTC.

The rearrangement links TRBV5-1 to TRBJ2-1; 10 positions agree with TRBD1. Germline CDR1 is SGHRS and CDR2 is YFSETQ. With 4 bases clipped from V and 7 bases from J, the junction kept 14 bases outside the gene matches. The CDR3 spans 17 residues. CDR3 protein: CASSKAPWDRGRNEQFF. The CDR3, as DNA: TGCGCCAGCAGCAAAGCCCCCTGGGACAGGGGTAGGAATGAGCAGTTCTTC.

The chain employs TRBV7-9 and TRBJ2-5; D gene uncertain. This CDR3 comprises 12 residues. Trimming took off 5 bases at V and 4 bases at J, with 8 bases between the two ends. Germline CDR1 SEHNR, CDR2 FQNEAQ (reference sequence). The CDR3 is CASSAQRETQYF. DNA of the CDR3: TGTGCCAGCAGCGCCCAGCGAGAGACCCAGTACTTC.